The 29 T cell receptor beta chains given below trace back to one sample, sequenced in a study of OX40 agonist ivuxolimab in advanced cancers. Sequencing used immunoSEQ multiplex PCR; TCRdb keeps in-frame clones, though not all of them. Seen here are tens of thousands of clones, around 83% observed once, and the top ten hold around 2.6%. The input for sequencing was CD4+ or CD8+ T cells sorted from blood, taken in a trial of the OX40 agonist ivuxolimab. These receptors all stem from an adult with an advanced solid tumor such as melanoma, head and neck, liver or kidney cancer.

The chain is built from TRBV25-1 and TRBJ2-1, with 9 positions matching TRBD2. The CDR3 sequence is 16 residues long. Germline trimming cut 3 bases from V and 0 bases from J; bases unmatched to any gene: 3. Looked up from germline, CDR1 is MGHDK and CDR2 is SYGVNS. The CDR3 DNA is TGTGCCAGCAGTGAGCTTAGCGGGAGCTCCTACAATGAGCAGTTCTTC. Its translation: CASSELSGSSYNEQFF.

This clone was observed a handful of times. The chain combines TRBV5-1 with TRBJ1-2; D unclear. From germline, CDR1 is SGHRS and CDR2 YFSETQ. The CDR3 contains 12 residues. V shed 4 bases and J shed 8 bases, with 12 bases lying between them. CDR3 nucleotides: TGCGCCAGCAGCCCTGGTCCCGAAGGCTACACCTTC. It codes for CASSPGPEGYTF.

This chain joins TRBV7-9 and TRBJ1-2; D is unclear. Per germline, CDR1 SEHNR and CDR2 FQNEAQ (reference sequence). This CDR3 is built from 13 residues. V shed 1 base and J shed 7 bases, with 10 bases lying between them. CDR3 nucleotides: TGTGCCAGCAGCTTAGACCGAGGTACTGGCTACACCTTC. As protein: CASSLDRGTGYTF.

The chain links TRBV5-1 to TRBJ2-7; 10 nucleotides align to TRBD2. With 2 bases clipped from V and 6 bases from J, the junction kept 5 bases outside the gene matches. The CDR3 loop spans 14 amino acids. In germline, CDR1 is SGHRS, CDR2 YFSETQ. The CDR3 loop reads CASSFSGGAGEQYF. DNA of the CDR3: TGCGCCAGCAGCTTCAGCGGGGGGGCCGGCGAGCAGTACTTC.

This clone was observed a few times. The chain is built from TRBV9 and TRBJ1-3; weak D call: TRBD1 (5 bases). Deletions cut 4 bases from V and 7 bases from J, with 12 bases between. The germline V gene encodes CDR1 SGDLS and CDR2 YYNGEE. The CDR3 runs to 13 residues. This CDR3 reads CASSRGFGNTIYF. CDR3 bases: TGTGCCAGCAGCCGGGGGTTCGGTAACACCATATATTTT.

This chain links TRBV6-6 with TRBJ1-2, with no clear D. The CDR3 runs 14 residues. V lost 2 bases to trimming and J lost 5 bases, with 12 bases between them. Germline CDR1 and CDR2: MNHNY and SVGAGI (reference sequence). The CDR3 nucleotides read TGTGCCAGCAGTTACGCTAGTGTACGATATGGCTACACCTTC. Translating gives CASSYASVRYGYTF.

This clone was seen a single time. The V call is TRBV7-9, the J call TRBJ2-5, with TRBD2 matching over 12 bases. The DNA end lines up better with TRBJ2-7; the J call may be wrong. This CDR3 comprises 18 residues. In germline, CDR1 is SEHNR, CDR2 FQNEAQ (reference sequence). CDR3 protein: CASSLSDLGLAGYYEQYF. The CDR3 nucleotides are TGTGCCAGCAGCTTAAGTGACCTAGGACTAGCGGGATACTACGAGCAGTACTTC.

The chain combines TRBV27 with TRBJ2-7; TRBD1 aligns across 7 bases. V lost 6 bases to trimming and J lost 2 bases; unmatched junction nucleotides: 4. CDR3 size: 13 residues. Looked up from germline, CDR1 is MNHEY and CDR2 is SMNVEV (reference sequence). The chain's CDR3 is CASSRGSPYEQYF. The CDR3 nucleotides read TGTGCCAGCAGCAGGGGGTCCCCCTACGAGCAGTACTTC.

J is TRBJ2-1 and V is TRBV10-3, with D possibly TRBD1 on 5 matching bases. Germline V gene lookup returns CDR1 ENHRY and CDR2 SYGVKD. V lost 10 bases and J lost 4, with 20 bases in between. The CDR3 length is 15 residues. CDR3 loop: CATGQGLGMYNEQFF. In nucleotides, the CDR3 is TGTGCCACCGGCCAGGGTTTGGGGATGTACAATGAGCAGTTCTTC.

This chain links TRBV6-5 with TRBJ1-6; the match to TRBD1 covers 7 bases. V was clipped by 0 bases and J by 9 bases; unmatched bases: 8. The CDR3 extends over 16 amino acids. CDR1 and CDR2 (germline): MNHEY, SVGAGI. The CDR3: CASSYSSTGRTSPLHF. CDR3 nucleotide sequence: TGTGCCAGCAGTTACTCTTCGACAGGGAGGACTTCACCCCTCCACTTT.

The V and J genes are TRBV19 and TRBJ2-1, with D possibly TRBD2 on 7 matching bases. Germline lookup yields CDR1 LNHDA and CDR2 SQIVND (reference sequence). The V gene lost 7 bases and the J gene lost 4 bases, with 23 bases spanning the gap. The CDR3 consists of 17 residues. CDR3 coding DNA: TGTGCCAGTATTCCTCAAGGGGGGGGGACAAAGTACAATGAGCAGTTCTTC. Its protein is CASIPQGGGTKYNEQFF.

The rearrangement links TRBV6-6 to TRBJ2-3; D not certain. The germline gives CDR1 MNHNY, CDR2 SVGAGI (reference sequence). The CDR3 consists of 15 residues. V was cut by 6 bases and J by 0 bases, with 13 bases left in between. The CDR3 loop is CASRPAESSTDTQYF. DNA of the CDR3: TGTGCCAGCAGACCCGCGGAGTCTAGCACAGATACGCAGTATTTT.

The J gene is TRBJ2-1, the V gene TRBV7-2; D is unresolved. Germline assignment: CDR1 SGHTA and CDR2 FQGNSA. CDR3 length equals 14 residues. V shed 2 bases and J shed 2 bases, with 7 bases lying between them. The CDR3 loop reads CASSLYGAYNEQFF. The DNA for the CDR3 is TGTGCCAGCAGCTTATACGGCGCCTACAATGAGCAGTTCTTC. The complete variable domain, with remaining parts taken from reference TRBV7-2 and TRBJ2-1, reads GAGVSQSPSNKVTEKGKDVELRCDPISGHTALYWYRQSLGQGLEFLIYFQGNSAPDKSGLPSDRFSAERTGGSVSTLTIQRTQQEDSAVYLCASSLYGAYNEQFFGPGTRLTVL.

Notes on this clone: Other DNA sequences in the same sample also yield this CDR3. V is TRBV15 and J is TRBJ2-2; TRBD2 matches 11 bases. CDR1 LNHNV and CDR2 YYDKDF come from the germline V gene (reference sequence). There are 18 residues in the CDR3. V gave up 2 bases and J gave up 0 bases; unmatched junction bases: 5. CDR3 nucleotides: TGTGCCACCAGCAGAAGACTAGCGGGGAGCTCGAACACCGGGGAGCTGTTTTTT. This sequence encodes CATSRRLAGSSNTGELFF.

The rearrangement links TRBV5-4 to TRBJ1-5; possible D gene TRBD1, 5 bases. This CDR3 is built from 14 residues. The V gene's germline CDR1 is SGHNT and CDR2 YYREEE (reference sequence). Trimming cost V 1 base and J 7 bases, with 12 bases left between them. CDR3 DNA sequence: TGTGCCAGCAGCTTGAAAGGGGACGGCCAGCCCCAGCATTTT. Translation: CASSLKGDGQPQHF.

The chain has TRBV11-1 and TRBJ2-2, with 12 bases that match TRBD2. The CDR3 sequence is 16 residues long. Germline assignment: CDR1 SGHAT and CDR2 FQDESV (reference sequence). Trimming took 5 bases from V and 6 from J; bases not matched to a gene: 7. Here the CDR3 reads CASSASGTSGSGELFF. CDR3 in DNA: TGTGCCAGCAGCGCATCCGGGACTAGCGGGTCCGGGGAGCTGTTTTTT.

CDR3 loop: CASSEGGQYNSPLHF. Written as DNA, the CDR3 is TGCGCCAGCAGTGAGGGTGGACAGTATAATTCACCCCTCCACTTT. V and J are TRBV5-1 and TRBJ1-6; D possibly corresponds to TRBD1 (6 bases). V was cut by 5 bases and J by 4 bases, with 13 bases left in between. Germline V gene sequence: CDR1 SGHRS, CDR2 YFSETQ. There are 15 residues in the CDR3.

V and J are TRBV10-1 and TRBJ1-5; D may be TRBD1 (5 bases). The CDR3 loop spans 13 amino acids. Trimming removed 6 bases at V and 8 bases at J, with 14 bases between. The V gene's germline CDR1 is WNHNN and CDR2 SYGVQD (reference sequence). The CDR3 region is CASRPTAREPQHF. CDR3 nucleotide sequence: TGCGCCAGCAGGCCGACAGCCCGGGAGCCCCAGCATTTT.

The rearrangement uses TRBV18 and TRBJ1-3; 8 bases match TRBD1. Per the germline V gene, CDR1 is KGHSH and CDR2 is LQKENI. The CDR3 sequence is 15 residues long. Trimming took 3 bases from V and 4 from J; bases not matched to a gene: 5. In DNA form, the CDR3 reads TGTGCCAGCTCACCTGGACAGGGACGCGGAAACACCATATATTTT. Its translation: CASSPGQGRGNTIYF.

This clone came up a few times. The chain employs TRBV19 and TRBJ2-7; D is possibly TRBD1 or TRBD2 (5 bases each). The CDR3 is 13 residues long. Between the trimmed V and J ends, which lost 8 bases and 6 bases, there was a span of 17 bases. From germline, CDR1 is LNHDA and CDR2 SQIVND (reference sequence). The CDR3 region has the DNA TGTGCCAGTGGGGACGGGCCCCGTTTCGAGCAGTACTTC. This codes for CASGDGPRFEQYF.

This clone was counted only a few times. The chain carries TRBV6-6 and TRBJ1-1; the D is unclear. Germline V gene data show CDR1 as MNHNY and CDR2 as SVGAGI (reference sequence). Between the trimmed V and J ends, which lost 5 bases and 1 base, there was a span of 5 bases. This CDR3 has 12 residues. CDR3 in amino acids: CASSIGNTEAFF. For the CDR3, the DNA is TGTGCCAGCAGTATAGGGAACACTGAAGCTTTCTTT.

In its sample, this clone was seen once. The chain couples TRBV4-3 to TRBJ2-7; 10 nucleotides match TRBD1. This CDR3 spans 14 amino acids. The germline V gene has CDR1 LGHNA and CDR2 YSLEER. J lost 3 bases, V lost 4 bases, and 3 bases had no gene match. CDR3 DNA sequence: TGCGCCAGCAGCCCCTGGACAGGGGGCTACGAGCAGTACTTC. It codes for CASSPWTGGYEQYF.

This rearrangement joins TRBV5-6 to TRBJ2-7; a possible D gene is TRBD2 (7 bases). The germline gives CDR1 SGHDT, CDR2 YYEEEE. The CDR3 length is 15 residues. The V end lost 1 base, the J end lost 0 bases, and 11 bases lay between the germline ends. The CDR3 DNA reads as TGTGCCAGCAGCTTGTCCGGGGGGCACTCCTACGAGCAGTACTTC. As protein: CASSLSGGHSYEQYF.

The chain employs TRBV19 and TRBJ1-6; perhaps TRBD1 as D (6 bases). Germline V gene sequence: CDR1 LNHDA, CDR2 SQIVND (reference sequence). V dropped 9 bases and J dropped 0 bases, with 24 bases sitting between them. The length of the CDR3 is 19 residues. Here the CDR3 DNA reads TGTGCCAGCAGTCCCTTCGACAGGAGCGGGAGCTCCTATAATTCACCCCTCCACTTT. Its translation is CASSPFDRSGSSYNSPLHF. Together with reference TRBV19 and TRBJ1-6, the CDR3 gives the full variable domain: DGGITQSPKYLFRKEGQNVTLSCEQNLNHDAMYWYRQDPGQGLRLIYYSQIVNDFQKGDIAEGYSVSREKKESFPLTVTSAQKNPTAFYLCASSPFDRSGSSYNSPLHFGNGTRLTVT.

This clone was counted a single time. This chain uses TRBV25-1 with TRBJ1-3; possible D gene TRBD1, 5 bases. The CDR3 consists of 15 residues. Looked up from germline, CDR1 is MGHDK and CDR2 is SYGVNS. The germline V and J ends were trimmed by 7 bases and 0 bases, with 13 bases remaining between them. CDR3 sequence (DNA): TGTGCCAGCACTTTCTCGGGGGGCTCTGGAAACACCATATATTTT. It is translated as CASTFSGGSGNTIYF. The variable domain in full, completed from reference TRBV25-1 and TRBJ1-3, reads EADIYQTPRYLVIGTGKKITLECSQTMGHDKMYWYQQDPGMELHLIHYSYGVNSTEKGDLSSESTVSRIRTEHFPLTLESARPSHTSQYLCASTFSGGSGNTIYFGEGSWLTVV.

The chain uses TRBV4-3 and TRBJ2-1, with 7 bases that match TRBD2. Losses at the gene ends were 4 bases for V and 6 bases for J; bases not matched to a gene: 9. Germline assignment: CDR1 LGHNA and CDR2 YSLEER. The CDR3 is 15 residues long. The DNA for the CDR3 is TGCGCCAGCAGCCCCGGGAGACTAGCCTTCAATGAGCAGTTCTTC. Translating gives CASSPGRLAFNEQFF.

The chain's CDR3 is CAISESGTGGHEQYF. The CDR3, as DNA: TGTGCCATCAGTGAGTCCGGGACAGGGGGCCACGAGCAGTACTTC. V is TRBV10-3 and J is TRBJ2-7, with 12 bases identical to TRBD1. Losses at the gene ends were 0 bases for V and 5 bases for J; bases not matched to a gene: 2. Germline V gene lookup returns CDR1 ENHRY and CDR2 SYGVKD. This CDR3 has 15 residues.

The chain links TRBV20-1 to TRBJ2-1; D unclear. Germline CDR1 and CDR2: DFQATT and SNEGSKA (reference sequence). The V and J ends lost 3 bases and 10 bases respectively, with 10 bases between them. The CDR3 has 11 residues. The CDR3 reads CSASAPTEQFF. CDR3 in DNA: TGCAGTGCTAGCGCCCCTACGGAGCAGTTCTTC.

The V gene is TRBV30, the J gene TRBJ1-2; 7 bases align to TRBD1. The CDR3 spans 13 residues. V lost 0 bases, J lost 9 bases, and 7 bases stayed unmatched. Germline CDR1 GTSNPN, CDR2 SVGIG (reference sequence). CDR3 in DNA: TGTGCCTGGAGTGTATCCCGACAGGGACGCTACACCTTC. Translating it yields CAWSVSRQGRYTF. The full variable domain, with the rest looked up from reference TRBV30 and TRBJ1-2, is SQTIHQWPATLVQPVGSPLSLECTVEGTSNPNLYWYRQAAGRGLQLLFYSVGIGQISSEVPQNLSASRPQDRQFILSSKKLLLSDSGFYLCAWSVSRQGRYTFGSGTRLTVV.